This TCR beta chain was sequenced during a study of blood T cell repertoires in COVID-19. Across the whole study: Samples came from the United States, Italy and Spain, spanning acute and convalescent COVID-19. The cDNA or gDNA used as material had been derived from T cells, B-cell-depleted T cells, or PBMCs.

CDR1 and CDR2 from the germline V gene are MNHEY and SVGAGI. The CDR3 is made up of 11 amino acids. Trimming stripped 8 bases from V and 10 bases from J, with 14 bases between. Study processing details: Amplifying reference gene primers gave estimates of nucleated cell counts. Sequencing used immunoSEQ multiplex PCR; TCRdb keeps in-frame clones, though not all of them. The V and J calls and clone size come from that table; D and trimming were worked out from the DNA. This sample has approximately 340,000 clones, with around 80% found just once. This TCR came from a man aged 30 to 39 with active or convalescent COVID-19. The sequenced sample consisted of peripheral blood. V gene TRBV6-5 combines with J gene TRBJ1-1; maybe TRBD1 (6 bases). The CDR3 spells CASYGGAGAFF. The CDR3 DNA sequence: TGTGCCAGCTATGGGGGCGCAGGAGCTTTCTTT.